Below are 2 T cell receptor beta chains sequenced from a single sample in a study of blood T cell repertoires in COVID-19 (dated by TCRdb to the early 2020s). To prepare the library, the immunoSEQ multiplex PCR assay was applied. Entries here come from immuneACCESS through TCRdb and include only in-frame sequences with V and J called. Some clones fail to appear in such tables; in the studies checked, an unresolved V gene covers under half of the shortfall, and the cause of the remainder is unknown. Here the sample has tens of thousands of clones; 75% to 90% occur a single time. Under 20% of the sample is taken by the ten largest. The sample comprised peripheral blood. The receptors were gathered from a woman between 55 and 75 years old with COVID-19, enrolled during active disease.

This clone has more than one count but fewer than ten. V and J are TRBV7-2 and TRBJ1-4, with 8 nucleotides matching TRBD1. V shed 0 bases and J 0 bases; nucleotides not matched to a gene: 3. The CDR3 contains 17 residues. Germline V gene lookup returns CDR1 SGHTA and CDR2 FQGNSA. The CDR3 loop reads CASSLADRVTTNEKLFF. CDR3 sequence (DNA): TGTGCCAGCAGCTTAGCGGACAGGGTAACAACTAATGAAAAACTGTTTTTT.

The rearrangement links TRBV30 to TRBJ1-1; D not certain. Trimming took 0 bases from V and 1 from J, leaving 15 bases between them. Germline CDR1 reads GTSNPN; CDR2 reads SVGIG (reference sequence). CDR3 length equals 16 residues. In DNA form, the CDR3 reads TGTGCCTGGAGTGTAGCCGGAGGGCAAAAGAACACTGAAGCTTTCTTT. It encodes CAWSVAGGQKNTEAFF.